This T cell receptor beta chain was sequenced during a study of cytomegalovirus exposure and HLA in healthy donors. Study-level results: Both high specificity and high sensitivity reportedly marked the classifier's diagnosis of cytomegalovirus status.

A multiplex PCR was run with 60 Vbeta primers and 13 Jbeta primers. Sequencing used immunoSEQ multiplex PCR; TCRdb keeps in-frame clones, though not all of them. In the table there are 150,000 to 200,000 clones, approximately 70% of which are singletons. CDR1 MNHEY and CDR2 SMNVEV come from the germline V gene (reference sequence). The junction had 4 bases not matched to a gene; V was cut back by 6 bases and J by 4 bases. This CDR3 is built from 15 residues. This clone has a handful of counts. Its antigen is as yet unknown. Source material: PBMCs. The V gene is TRBV27, the J gene TRBJ2-2, with 11 bases aligning to TRBD1. The sequence came from a man aged 40-49 years in good health and CMV-seropositive. The CDR3 bases are TGTGCCAGCAGCCCCGGGACAGGGGGCACCGGGGAGCTGTTTTTT. Translation: CASSPGTGGTGELFF.